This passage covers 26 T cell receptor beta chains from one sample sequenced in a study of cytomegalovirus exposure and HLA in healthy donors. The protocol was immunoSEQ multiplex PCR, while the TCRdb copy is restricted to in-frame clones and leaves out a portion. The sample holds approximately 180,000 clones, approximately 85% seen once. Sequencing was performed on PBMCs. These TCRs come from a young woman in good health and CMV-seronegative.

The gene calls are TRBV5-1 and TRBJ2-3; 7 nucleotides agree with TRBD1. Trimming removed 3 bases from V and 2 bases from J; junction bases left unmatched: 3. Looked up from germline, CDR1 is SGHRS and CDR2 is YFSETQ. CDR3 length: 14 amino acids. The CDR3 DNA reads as TGCGCCAGCAGCTCGGACAGGTACACAGATACGCAGTATTTT. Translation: CASSSDRYTDTQYF. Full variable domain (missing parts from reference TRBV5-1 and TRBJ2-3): KAGVTQTPRYLIKTRGQQVTLSCSPISGHRSVSWYQQTPGQGLQFLFEYFSETQRNKGNFPGRFSGRQFSNSRSEMNVSTLELGDSALYLCASSSDRYTDTQYFGPGTRLTVL.

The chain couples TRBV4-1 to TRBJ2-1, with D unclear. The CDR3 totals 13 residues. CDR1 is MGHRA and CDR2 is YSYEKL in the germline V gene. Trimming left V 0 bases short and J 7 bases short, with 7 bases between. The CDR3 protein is CASSQEYENEQFF. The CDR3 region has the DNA TGCGCCAGCAGCCAAGAATACGAGAATGAGCAGTTCTTC.

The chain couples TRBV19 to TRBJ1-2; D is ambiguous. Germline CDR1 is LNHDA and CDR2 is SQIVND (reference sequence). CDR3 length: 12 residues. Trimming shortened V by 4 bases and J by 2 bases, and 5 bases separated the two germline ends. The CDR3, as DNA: TGTGCCAGTAGTAACTTGAACTATGGCTACACCTTC. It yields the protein CASSNLNYGYTF. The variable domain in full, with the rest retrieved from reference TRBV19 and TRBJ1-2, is DGGITQSPKYLFRKEGQNVTLSCEQNLNHDAMYWYRQDPGQGLRLIYYSQIVNDFQKGDIAEGYSVSREKKESFPLTVTSAQKNPTAFYLCASSNLNYGYTFGSGTRLTVV.

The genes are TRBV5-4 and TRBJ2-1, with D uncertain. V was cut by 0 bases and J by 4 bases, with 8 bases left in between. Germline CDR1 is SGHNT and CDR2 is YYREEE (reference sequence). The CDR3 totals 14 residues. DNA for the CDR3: TGTGCCAGCAGCTTGGCTCGCGAGTACAATGAGCAGTTCTTC. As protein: CASSLAREYNEQFF.

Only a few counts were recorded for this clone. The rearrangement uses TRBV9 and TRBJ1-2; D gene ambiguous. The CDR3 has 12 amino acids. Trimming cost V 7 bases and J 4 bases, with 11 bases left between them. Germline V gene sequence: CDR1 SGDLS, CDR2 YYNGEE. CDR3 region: CASAEGLYGYTF. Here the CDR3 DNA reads TGTGCCAGCGCGGAGGGCCTCTATGGCTACACCTTC.

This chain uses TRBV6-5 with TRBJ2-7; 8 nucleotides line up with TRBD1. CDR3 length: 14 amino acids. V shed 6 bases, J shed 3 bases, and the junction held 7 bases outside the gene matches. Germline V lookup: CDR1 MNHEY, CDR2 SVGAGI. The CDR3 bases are TGTGCCAGCAGCTTGGGACAGGAGTTCTACGAGCAGTACTTC. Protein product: CASSLGQEFYEQYF.

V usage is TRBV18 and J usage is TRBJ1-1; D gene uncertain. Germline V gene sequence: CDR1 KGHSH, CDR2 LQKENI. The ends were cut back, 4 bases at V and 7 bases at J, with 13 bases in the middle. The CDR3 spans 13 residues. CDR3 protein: CASSLVTRGEAFF. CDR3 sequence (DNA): TGTGCCAGCTCACTCGTCACCAGAGGTGAAGCTTTCTTT. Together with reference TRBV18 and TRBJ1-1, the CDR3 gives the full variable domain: NAGVMQNPRHLVRRRGQEARLRCSPMKGHSHVYWYRQLPEEGLKFMVYLQKENIIDESGMPKERFSAEFPKEGPSILRIQQVVRGDSAAYFCASSLVTRGEAFFGQGTRLTVV.

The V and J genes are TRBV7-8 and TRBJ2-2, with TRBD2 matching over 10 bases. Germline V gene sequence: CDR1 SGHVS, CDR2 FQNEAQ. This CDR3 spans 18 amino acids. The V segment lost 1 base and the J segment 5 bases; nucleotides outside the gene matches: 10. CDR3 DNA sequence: TGTGCCAGCAGCTTAGGGGCGAGCGGGAGGGCCGGGACCGGGGAGCTGTTTTTT. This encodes CASSLGASGRAGTGELFF.

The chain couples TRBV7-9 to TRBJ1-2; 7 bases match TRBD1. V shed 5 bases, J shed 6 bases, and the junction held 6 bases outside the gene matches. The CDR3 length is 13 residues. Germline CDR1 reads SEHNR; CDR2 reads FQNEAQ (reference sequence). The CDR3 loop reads CASSRMTGNGYTF. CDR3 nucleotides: TGTGCCAGCAGCCGAATGACAGGGAATGGCTACACCTTC.

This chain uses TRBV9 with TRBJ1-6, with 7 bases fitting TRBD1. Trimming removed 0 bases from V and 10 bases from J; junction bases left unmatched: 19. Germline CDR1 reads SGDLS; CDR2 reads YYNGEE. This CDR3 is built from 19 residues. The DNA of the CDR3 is TGTGCCAGCAGCGTAGAGGCCGGGACAGTAAAAAAGAGGGCCTCACCCCTCCACTTT. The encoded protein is CASSVEAGTVKKRASPLHF.

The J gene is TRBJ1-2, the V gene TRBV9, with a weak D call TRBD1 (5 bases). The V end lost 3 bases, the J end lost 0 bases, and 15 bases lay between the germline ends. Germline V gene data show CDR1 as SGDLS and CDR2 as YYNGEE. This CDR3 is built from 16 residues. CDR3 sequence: CASSGEGPGANYGYTF. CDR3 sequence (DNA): TGTGCCAGCAGCGGCGAGGGACCGGGAGCTAACTATGGCTACACCTTC.

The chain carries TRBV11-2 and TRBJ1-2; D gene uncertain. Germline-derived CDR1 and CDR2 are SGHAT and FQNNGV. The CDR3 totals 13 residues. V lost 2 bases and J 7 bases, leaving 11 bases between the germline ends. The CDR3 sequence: CASSLSSGFGYTF. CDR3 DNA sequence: TGTGCCAGCAGCTTATCGTCGGGGTTTGGCTACACCTTC.

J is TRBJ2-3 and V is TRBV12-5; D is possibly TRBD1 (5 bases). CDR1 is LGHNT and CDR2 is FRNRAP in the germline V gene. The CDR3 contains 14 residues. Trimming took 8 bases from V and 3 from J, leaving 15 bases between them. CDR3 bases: TGTGCTAGTAGGGTAGGGGCCCCGACAGATACGCAGTATTTT. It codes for CASRVGAPTDTQYF.

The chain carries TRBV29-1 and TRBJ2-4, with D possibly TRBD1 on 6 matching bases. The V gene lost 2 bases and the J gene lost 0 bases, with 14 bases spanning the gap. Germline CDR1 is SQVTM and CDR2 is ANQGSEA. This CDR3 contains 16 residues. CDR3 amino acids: CSVETTGQLAKNIQYF. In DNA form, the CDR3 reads TGCAGCGTTGAAACGACAGGACAGTTAGCCAAAAACATTCAGTACTTC.

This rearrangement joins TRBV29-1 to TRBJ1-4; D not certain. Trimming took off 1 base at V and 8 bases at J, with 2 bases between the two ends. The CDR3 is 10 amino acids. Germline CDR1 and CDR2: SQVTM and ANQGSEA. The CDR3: CSVEAEKLFF. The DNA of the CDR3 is TGCAGCGTTGAAGCGGAAAAACTGTTTTTT.

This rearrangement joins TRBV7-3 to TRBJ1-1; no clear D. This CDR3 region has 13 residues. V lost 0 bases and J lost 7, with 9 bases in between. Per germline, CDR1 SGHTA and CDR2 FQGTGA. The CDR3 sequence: CASSLTMRDEAFF. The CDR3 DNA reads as TGTGCCAGCAGCTTAACGATGAGGGATGAAGCTTTCTTT.

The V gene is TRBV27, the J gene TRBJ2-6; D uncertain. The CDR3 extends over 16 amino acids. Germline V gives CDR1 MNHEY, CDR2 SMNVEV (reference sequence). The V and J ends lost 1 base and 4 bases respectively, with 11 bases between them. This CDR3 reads CASSLYKPSGANVLTF. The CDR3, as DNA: TGTGCCAGCAGTTTATATAAGCCGTCAGGGGCCAACGTCCTGACTTTC. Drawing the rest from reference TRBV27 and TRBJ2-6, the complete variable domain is EAQVTQNPRYLITVTGKKLTVTCSQNMNHEYMSWYRQDPGLGLRQIYYSMNVEVTDKGDVPEGYKVSRKEKRNFPLILESPSPNQTSLYFCASSLYKPSGANVLTFGAGSRLTVL.

This chain's CDR3 is CASSMGQGTSNQPQHF. The CDR3 nucleotides read TGTGCCAGTAGTATGGGGCAGGGAACGAGCAATCAGCCCCAGCATTTT. The chain uses TRBV19 and TRBJ1-5; D possibly corresponds to TRBD1 (5 bases). This CDR3 contains 16 residues. Germline CDR1 and CDR2: LNHDA and SQIVND (reference sequence). Trimming pared 3 bases from V and 1 base from J, leaving 13 bases between.

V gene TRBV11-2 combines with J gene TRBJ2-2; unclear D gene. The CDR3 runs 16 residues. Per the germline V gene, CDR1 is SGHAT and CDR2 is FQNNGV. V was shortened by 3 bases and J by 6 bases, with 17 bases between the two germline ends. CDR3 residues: CASSFTHSAAAGELFF. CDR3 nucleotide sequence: TGTGCCAGCAGCTTCACTCACTCAGCTGCGGCCGGGGAGCTGTTTTTT.

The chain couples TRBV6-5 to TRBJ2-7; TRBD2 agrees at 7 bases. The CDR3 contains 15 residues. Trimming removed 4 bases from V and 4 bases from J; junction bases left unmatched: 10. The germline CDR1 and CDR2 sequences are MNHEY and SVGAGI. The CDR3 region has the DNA TGTGCCAGCAGTTCTATAACTAGCGTTTCGTACGAGCAGTACTTC. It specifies CASSSITSVSYEQYF.

CDR3 coding DNA: TGTGCCAGCAGTGAATCAGGGGGCGGGACTGAAGCTTTCTTT. Encoded protein: CASSESGGGTEAFF. The chain links TRBV6-1 to TRBJ1-1, with 8 nucleotides matching TRBD1. V lost 2 bases and J lost 5; bases outside the gene matches: 4. Germline values: CDR1 MNHNS, CDR2 SASEGT. The CDR3 runs 14 residues.

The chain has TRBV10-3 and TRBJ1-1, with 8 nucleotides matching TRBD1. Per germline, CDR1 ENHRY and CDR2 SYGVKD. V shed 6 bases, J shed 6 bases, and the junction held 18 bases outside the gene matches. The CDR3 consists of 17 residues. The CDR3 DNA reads TGTGCCATCAGGGACAATAGTGCAGGGGGCGGAGGGTCTGAAGCTTTCTTT. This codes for CAIRDNSAGGGGSEAFF.

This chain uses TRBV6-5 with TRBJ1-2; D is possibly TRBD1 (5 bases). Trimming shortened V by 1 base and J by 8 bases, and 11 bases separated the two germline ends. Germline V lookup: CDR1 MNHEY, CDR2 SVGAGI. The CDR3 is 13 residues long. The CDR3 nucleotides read TGTGCCAGCAGTTACTTTTCGGGGGACGGCTACACCTTC. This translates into CASSYFSGDGYTF.

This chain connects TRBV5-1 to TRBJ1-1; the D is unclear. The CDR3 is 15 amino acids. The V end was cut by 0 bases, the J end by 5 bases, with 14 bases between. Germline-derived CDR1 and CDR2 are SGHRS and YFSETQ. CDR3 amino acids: CASSLAGPRRTEAFF. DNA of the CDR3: TGCGCCAGCAGCTTGGCAGGTCCCCGGAGGACTGAAGCTTTCTTT. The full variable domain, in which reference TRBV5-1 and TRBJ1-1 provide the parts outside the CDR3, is KAGVTQTPRYLIKTRGQQVTLSCSPISGHRSVSWYQQTPGQGLQFLFEYFSETQRNKGNFPGRFSGRQFSNSRSEMNVSTLELGDSALYLCASSLAGPRRTEAFFGQGTRLTVV.

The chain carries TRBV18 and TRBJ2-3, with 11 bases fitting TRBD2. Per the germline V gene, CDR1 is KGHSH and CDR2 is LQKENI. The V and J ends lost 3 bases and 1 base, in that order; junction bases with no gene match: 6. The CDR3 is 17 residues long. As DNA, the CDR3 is TGTGCCAGCTCACCCCTCGTAGCGGGAGGGCGCACAGATACGCAGTATTTT. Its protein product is CASSPLVAGGRTDTQYF.

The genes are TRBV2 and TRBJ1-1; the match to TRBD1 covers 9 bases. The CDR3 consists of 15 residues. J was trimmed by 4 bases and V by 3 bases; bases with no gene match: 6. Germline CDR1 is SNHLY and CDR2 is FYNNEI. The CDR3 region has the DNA TGTGCCAGCAGTGATTGGGGACAGGGCTTCACTGAAGCTTTCTTT. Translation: CASSDWGQGFTEAFF. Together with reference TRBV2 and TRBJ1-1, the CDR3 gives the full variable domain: EPEVTQTPSHQVTQMGQEVILRCVPISNHLYFYWYRQILGQKVEFLVSFYNNEISEKSEIFDDQFSVERPDGSNFTLKIRSTKLEDSAMYFCASSDWGQGFTEAFFGQGTRLTVV.